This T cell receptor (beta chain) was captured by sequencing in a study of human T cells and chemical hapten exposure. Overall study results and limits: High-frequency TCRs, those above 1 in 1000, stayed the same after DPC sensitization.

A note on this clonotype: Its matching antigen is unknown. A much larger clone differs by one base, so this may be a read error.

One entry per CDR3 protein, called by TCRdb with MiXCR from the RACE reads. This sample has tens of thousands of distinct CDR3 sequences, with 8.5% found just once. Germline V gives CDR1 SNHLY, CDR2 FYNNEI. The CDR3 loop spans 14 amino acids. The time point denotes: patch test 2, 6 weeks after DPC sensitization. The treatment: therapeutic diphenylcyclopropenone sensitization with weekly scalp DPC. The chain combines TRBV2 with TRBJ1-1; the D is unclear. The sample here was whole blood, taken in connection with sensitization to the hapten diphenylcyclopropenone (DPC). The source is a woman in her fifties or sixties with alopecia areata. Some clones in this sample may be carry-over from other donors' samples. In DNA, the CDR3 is TGTGCCACCAGTGAAGAGGGTGAGGACACTGAAGCTTTCTTT. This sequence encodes CATSEEGEDTEAFF.